Following are 10 T cell receptor beta chains from one sample sequenced in a study of PD-1 blockade in classical Hodgkin lymphoma. In every patient, relapse followed autologous stem cell transplantation, while exposure to brentuximab vedotin differed. Data came from immunoSEQ multiplex PCR; TCRdb stores just in-frame clones and leaves some out. The sample lists tens of thousands of clones; roughly 75% were seen once. Sequencing was performed on peripheral blood mononuclear cells (PBMCs), taken before the second cycle of nivolumab. These receptors all stem from a human donor with classical Hodgkin lymphoma.

A few counts support this clone. One junction end disagrees with the germline gene, perhaps due to a read error. The chain combines TRBV11-2 with TRBJ2-7; 12 bases map to TRBD2. This CDR3 has 15 residues. Germline loops: CDR1 SGHAT, CDR2 FQNNGV. The CDR3 reads CASSLGTSGLYVQYF. The CDR3 bases are TGTGCCAGCAGCCTCGGGACTAGCGGGCTGTACGTGCAGTACTTC.

The V and J genes are TRBV12-5 and TRBJ2-1; 7 nucleotides align to TRBD2. The CDR3 loop spans 13 amino acids. CDR1 and CDR2 (germline): LGHNT, FRNRAP. The V and J ends lost 0 bases and 10 bases, in that order; junction bases with no gene match: 3. CDR3 amino acids: CASGLVLGGEQFF. CDR3 nucleotide sequence: TGTGCTAGTGGTTTGGTACTCGGGGGGGAGCAGTTCTTC.

This clone is categorized as medium-sized. DNA of the CDR3: TGTGCCAGCAGTGAAGCAGGGGGTACCCATCAGCCCCAGCATTTT. Its protein is CASSEAGGTHQPQHF. The chain employs TRBV6-1 and TRBJ1-5, with D possibly TRBD1 on 6 matching bases. There are 15 residues in the CDR3. V gave up 0 bases and J gave up 5 bases, with 11 bases separating them. Germline assignment: CDR1 MNHNS and CDR2 SASEGT.

The chain recombines TRBV19 with TRBJ1-1, with a weak D call TRBD1 (5 bases). The ends were cut back, 3 bases at V and 3 bases at J, with 8 bases in the middle. Germline CDR1 is LNHDA and CDR2 is SQIVND (reference sequence). The CDR3 covers 13 residues. The CDR3 spells CASSIRDHTEAFF. The CDR3 nucleotides are TGTGCCAGTAGTATCAGGGACCACACTGAAGCTTTCTTT.

In regard to this clone: This same CDR3 is encoded by further DNA sequences in the sample. The chain joins TRBV18 to TRBJ1-5, with TRBD1 identical over 11 bases. The V and J ends lost 6 bases and 6 bases, in that order; junction bases with no gene match: 7. From germline, CDR1 is KGHSH and CDR2 LQKENI. CDR3 length: 15 residues. The CDR3 DNA reads as TGTGCCAGCTCTCGCGGACAGGGGGCCAGTCAGCCCCAGCATTTT. It specifies CASSRGQGASQPQHF. Full variable domain (outside the CDR3, taken from reference TRBV18 and TRBJ1-5): NAGVMQNPRHLVRRRGQEARLRCSPMKGHSHVYWYRQLPEEGLKFMVYLQKENIIDESGMPKERFSAEFPKEGPSILRIQQVVRGDSAAYFCASSRGQGASQPQHFGDGTRLSIL.

V usage is TRBV6-5 and J usage is TRBJ1-2; the D is unclear. V was shortened by 4 bases and J by 7 bases, with 22 bases between the two germline ends. The CDR3 totals 16 residues. From germline, CDR1 is MNHEY and CDR2 SVGAGI. DNA of the CDR3: TGTGCCAGCAGTTTCGCCGGGTTTTCAATCAGGCGTGGCTACACCTTC. Encoded protein: CASSFAGFSIRRGYTF.

The chain recombines TRBV19 with TRBJ1-2; D is undetermined. Trimming cost V 5 bases and J 4 bases, with 5 bases left between them. Germline values: CDR1 LNHDA, CDR2 SQIVND (reference sequence). The CDR3 is 11 residues long. CDR3 sequence: CASSDFYGYTF. CDR3 in DNA: TGTGCCAGTAGTGACTTCTATGGCTACACCTTC.

J is TRBJ1-1 and V is TRBV6-6; 7 bases are shared with TRBD1. The germline gives CDR1 MNHNY, CDR2 SVGAGI (reference sequence). There are 13 residues in the CDR3. V gave up 7 bases and J gave up 8 bases; unmatched junction bases: 10. The CDR3 reads CASTPLLQGEAFF. CDR3 bases: TGTGCCAGCACCCCGTTATTACAGGGGGAAGCTTTCTTT.

This chain connects TRBV6-5 to TRBJ1-1; possible D gene TRBD1, 5 bases. Trimming stripped 0 bases from V and 0 bases from J, with 8 bases between. CDR3 length equals 15 residues. Germline-derived CDR1 and CDR2 are MNHEY and SVGAGI. The CDR3 coding sequence is TGTGCCAGCAGTTACTCAGGGGCCATGAACACTGAAGCTTTCTTT. This gives the protein CASSYSGAMNTEAFF.

The genes are TRBV6-4 and TRBJ2-1; 13 bases map to TRBD2. The CDR3 extends over 15 amino acids. The V gene's germline CDR1 is MRHNA and CDR2 SNTAGT. J lost 4 bases, V lost 6 bases, and 3 bases had no gene match. In nucleotides, the CDR3 is TGTGCCAGCAGCTTACTAGCGGGAGGGTACAATGAGCAGTTCTTC. Protein sequence: CASSLLAGGYNEQFF.